This T cell receptor (beta chain) came from a study of TIL therapy for anti-PD-1-resistant metastatic lung cancer. The CDR3 runs to 18 residues. The immunoSEQ assay was v3. Repertoires were generated with immunoSEQ multiplex PCR, while TCRdb's copy carries only in-frame clones and drops some. This sample has tens of thousands of clones, with approximately 86% found just once. The sample's time point: pre-treatment sample, taken before nivolumab and TIL therapy. Material: blood, obtained at baseline. This chain links TRBV12-2 with TRBJ2-7; TRBD1, the D gene given by the table, was not confirmed from the DNA. TRBV12-2 is termed a pseudogene. The TCR comes from a person aged 25-79 years with non-small cell lung cancer. CDR3 sequence (DNA): TGTGCAAGTCGCCTGAGACAGGGGTGTTCCTCATTACCCTACGAGCAGTACTTC. Amino acid sequence: CASRLRQGCSSLPYEQYF.